This is a list of T cell receptor beta chains from one sample in a study of T cell repertoires in cytomegalovirus infection. TCRdb used MiXCR to reprocess the reads, holding one entry per CDR3 protein. The profile shows hundreds of thousands of distinct CDR3 sequences, roughly 9.3% of them singletons. Material for sequencing was PBMCs. These TCRs come from a human donor in good health (CMV status not recorded). Some clones in this sample may be carry-over from other donors' samples. CDR3s include the opening cysteine and the closing phenylalanine or tryptophan. The D gene is left open where the match is weak. The size entry is marked missing in some rows and otherwise reads once, few, many or a size class.

j_call clone_size v_call cdr3_length d_call cdr3_aa cdr3_nt
TRBJ2-2 few TRBV6-2/TRBV6-3 15 NA CASSPWDGYRGELFF TGTGCCAGCAGTCCCTGGGACGGCTACCGCGGGGAGCTGTTTTTT
TRBJ1-3 many TRBV10-3 13 NA CATIADSGNTIYF TGTGCCACCATAGCAGACTCTGGAAACACCATATATTTT
TRBJ2-1 many TRBV20-1 15 TRBD2 CSPPAGDLSYNEQFF TGCAGTCCCCCCGCGGGGGACCTCTCCTACAATGAGCAGTTCTTC
TRBJ2-5 many TRBV20-1 13 NA CSAPRGTQETQYF TGCAGTGCGCCGAGGGGAACCCAAGAGACCCAGTACTTC
TRBJ2-2 many TRBV7-2 14 NA CASSLAFSTGELFF TGTGCCAGCAGCTTAGCGTTTAGCACCGGGGAGCTGTTTTTT
TRBJ2-3 few TRBV28 14 NA CASTKYVGTDTQYF TGTGCCAGTACCAAATACGTGGGGACAGATACGCAGTATTTT
TRBJ2-3 NA TRBV28 16 NA CARPLPTSGIADTQYF TGTGCCCGCCCTTTACCGACTAGTGGTATTGCGGATACGCAGTATTTT
TRBJ2-3 many TRBV5-1 16 TRBD2 CASSPGLAGYRDTQYF TGCGCCAGCAGCCCTGGACTAGCGGGGTATCGAGATACGCAGTATTTT
TRBJ2-3 NA TRBV28 14 NA CASNEDSTTDTQYF TGTGCCAGCAATGAAGACTCCACCACAGATACGCAGTATTTT
TRBJ2-5 NA TRBV5-1 14 NA CASSLYPDQETQYF TGCGCCAGCAGCTTGTATCCCGACCAAGAGACCCAGTACTTC
TRBJ2-2 few TRBV20-1 15 NA CSAGDPRGNTGELFF TGCAGTGCTGGAGACCCTCGCGGGAACACCGGGGAGCTGTTTTTT
TRBJ1-2 many TRBV9 11 NA CASSVNYGYTF TGTGCCAGCAGCGTTAACTATGGCTACACCTTC
TRBJ1-2 many TRBV12-3/TRBV12-4 14 NA CASSPGHPNYGYTF TGTGCCAGCAGCCCGGGACACCCTAACTATGGCTACACCTTC
TRBJ1-5 NA TRBV29-1 13 NA CSVEDGIGQPQHF TGCAGCGTTGAAGATGGTATCGGTCAGCCCCAGCATTTT
TRBJ1-2 many TRBV6-5 14 TRBD1 CASRDPDRGDGYTF TGTGCCAGCAGGGACCCCGACAGGGGTGATGGCTACACCTTC
TRBJ2-1 many TRBV7-2 15 NA CASSIDTNSYNEQFF TGTGCCAGCAGCATCGACACAAACTCCTACAATGAGCAGTTCTTC
TRBJ2-5 few TRBV12-3/TRBV12-4 14 NA CASTLIGGPETQYF TGTGCCAGCACCCTCATCGGGGGCCCCGAGACCCAGTACTTC
TRBJ1-5 NA TRBV6-2/TRBV6-3 16 NA CASSSQGWTSNQPQHF TGTGCCAGCAGTAGTCAGGGATGGACTAGCAATCAGCCCCAGCATTTT
TRBJ1-3 many TRBV19 13 NA CASTSDSGNTIYF TGTGCCAGTACGAGCGACTCTGGAAACACCATATATTTT
TRBJ2-3 many TRBV5-4 16 NA CASSLRGRVHTDTQYF TGTGCCAGCAGCTTGCGGGGCCGGGTACACACAGATACGCAGTATTTT
TRBJ1-5 once TRBV6-2/TRBV6-3 15 TRBD1 CASSYAGTANQPQHF TGTGCCAGCAGTTATGCCGGGACAGCCAATCAGCCCCAGCATTTT
TRBJ2-2 few TRBV19 16 TRBD2 CASSLGTSGDFGELFF TGTGCCAGTAGTCTTGGGACTAGCGGGGACTTCGGGGAGCTGTTTTTT
TRBJ1-2 many TRBV4-3 15 NA CASSQVPGTNYGYTF TGCGCCAGCAGCCAAGTCCCAGGGACTAACTATGGCTACACCTTC
TRBJ1-6 many TRBV5-1 17 TRBD1 CASSLEQGVRDNSPLHF TGCGCCAGCAGCTTGGAACAGGGGGTAAGGGATAATTCACCCCTCCACTTT